This T cell receptor (beta chain) was profiled in a study of shared T cell receptors in the human thymus. The CDR3 covers 19 residues. The germline CDR1 and CDR2 sequences are LNHNV and YYDKDF (reference sequence). Assay: immunoSEQ multiplex PCR; the TCRdb copy retains only in-frame clones and omits some. The sample has around 730,000 clones, approximately 83% seen once. Of note for this clone: Compared with germline, one end of the junction differs, possibly owing to a read error.

These same data were also listed under a study on human thymus T cells. That work contributes: The thymus tissue came from resections taken during corrective heart surgery. Thymic and blood repertoires seemed to favor certain V and J genes. Related research has reported that thymic repertoires overlap highly among unrelated individuals.

Specimen: thymocytes. The chain uses TRBV15 and TRBJ1-5; D not certain. This receptor was identified in a girl in the first two years of life with a congenital heart defect. This chain's CDR3 is CATSRPQIWYSTSHQPQHF. The CDR3, as DNA: TGTGCCACCAGCAGGCCCCAGATCTGGTACTCCACTAGCCATCAGCCCCAGCATTTT.